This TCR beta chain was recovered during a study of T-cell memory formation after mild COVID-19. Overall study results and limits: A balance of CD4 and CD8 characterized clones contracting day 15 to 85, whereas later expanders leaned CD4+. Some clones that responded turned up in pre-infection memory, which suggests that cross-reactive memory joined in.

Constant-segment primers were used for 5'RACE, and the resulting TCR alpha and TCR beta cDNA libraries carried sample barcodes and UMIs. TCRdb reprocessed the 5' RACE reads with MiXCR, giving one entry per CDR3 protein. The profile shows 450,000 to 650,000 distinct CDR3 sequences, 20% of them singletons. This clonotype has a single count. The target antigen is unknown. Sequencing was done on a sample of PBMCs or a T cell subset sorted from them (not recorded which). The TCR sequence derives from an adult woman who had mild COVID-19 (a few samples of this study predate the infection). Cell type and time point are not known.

The CDR3 DNA reads TGTGCCAGCAACCGGGGGTTACTCACAGATACGCAGTATTTT. It is translated as CASNRGLLTDTQYF. This chain uses TRBV6-1 with TRBJ2-3; TRBD2 is a possible D gene (6 bases). CDR1 and CDR2 (germline): MNHNS, SASEGT. There are 14 residues in the CDR3. Trimming cost V 7 bases and J 2 bases, with 13 bases left between them.